Shown below are 15 T cell receptor beta chains from a single sample sequenced in a study of OX40 agonist ivuxolimab in advanced cancers. The repertoire was sequenced with immunoSEQ multiplex PCR; TCRdb's copy has only in-frame clones and lacks some. The sample shows about 12,000 clones, 87% of them seen only once. The sample in question was CD4+ or CD8+ T cells sorted from blood, obtained in a trial of the OX40 agonist ivuxolimab. The source of these receptors is an adult with an advanced solid tumor such as melanoma, head and neck, liver or kidney cancer.

The chain is built from TRBV7-9 and TRBJ2-7; TRBD2 might be the D (6 bases). Germline CDR1 reads SEHNR; CDR2 reads FQNEAQ (reference sequence). Trimming removed 2 bases from V and 1 base from J, with 12 bases in between. The CDR3 loop spans 15 amino acids. CDR3 nucleotide sequence: TGTGCCAGCAGCTTAACTAGCATTATGTCCTACGAGCAGTACTTC. Protein: CASSLTSIMSYEQYF.

The gene calls are TRBV28 and TRBJ2-1, with TRBD2 matching over 8 bases. The V segment lost 4 bases and the J segment 3 bases; nucleotides outside the gene matches: 5. Germline CDR1 MDHEN, CDR2 SYDVKM. This CDR3 region has 15 residues. The CDR3 nucleotides read TGTGCCAGCAGTTCAGAGCGGGAGTACTACAATGAGCAGTTCTTC. This translates into CASSSEREYYNEQFF.

This chain uses TRBV20-1 with TRBJ2-3; D gene unclear. The germline gives CDR1 DFQATT, CDR2 SNEGSKA (reference sequence). This CDR3 spans 11 amino acids. V lost 4 bases and J 6 bases, leaving 8 bases between the germline ends. The CDR3 nucleotides read TGCAGTGCTAAAGCCCGGGATACGCAGTATTTT. This sequence encodes CSAKARDTQYF.

CDR3 bases: TGTGCCAGCAGCTTAGAAGGTGGGAGCAATCAGCCCCAGCATTTT. It is translated as CASSLEGGSNQPQHF. This rearrangement joins TRBV7-2 to TRBJ1-5; D ambiguous. Germline assignment: CDR1 SGHTA and CDR2 FQGNSA. The V end was cut by 1 base, the J end by 1 base, with 8 bases between. CDR3 length equals 15 residues.

The gene calls are TRBV27 and TRBJ2-7, with D possibly being TRBD2 (5 bases). V lost 2 bases to trimming and J lost 5 bases, with 13 bases between them. The CDR3 is made up of 14 amino acids. CDR1 and CDR2 from the germline V gene are MNHEY and SMNVEV (reference sequence). CDR3 residues: CASSLISAHNEQYF. CDR3 DNA: TGTGCCAGCAGTTTAATTAGCGCCCATAACGAGCAGTACTTC.

This rearrangement joins TRBV21-1 to TRBJ2-7; TRBD2, the table's D call, lacks a check against the DNA. TRBV21-1 is given as a pseudogene. CDR3 length equals 16 residues. CDR3 in DNA: TGTGCCAGCAGCAAGGCCCCTAGCGGGCGTTCCTACGAGCAGTACTTC. The encoded protein is CASSKAPSGRSYEQYF.

The chain couples TRBV4-3 to TRBJ2-1, with 7 bases aligning to TRBD1. The J segment lost 3 bases and the V segment lost 2 bases, leaving 4 bases of the junction unmatched. The CDR3 extends over 15 amino acids. Germline assignment: CDR1 LGHNA and CDR2 YSLEER. DNA of the CDR3: TGCGCCAGCAGCCAAACCGGGACAGTCTACAATGAGCAGTTCTTC. Residues: CASSQTGTVYNEQFF.

The chain recombines TRBV5-6 with TRBJ2-7, with 15 bases identical to TRBD2. In germline, CDR1 is SGHDT, CDR2 YYEEEE. With 2 bases clipped from V and 4 bases from J, the junction kept 4 bases outside the gene matches. The CDR3 sequence is 16 residues long. The CDR3 is CASSFGLAGGRYEQYF. CDR3 nucleotide sequence: TGTGCCAGCAGCTTTGGACTAGCGGGAGGGCGGTACGAGCAGTACTTC. The entire variable domain, with the rest obtained from reference TRBV5-6 and TRBJ2-7, is as follows: DAGVTQSPTHLIKTRGQQVTLRCSPKSGHDTVSWYQQALGQGPQFIFQYYEEEERQRGNFPDRFSGHQFPNYSSELNVNALLLGDSALYLCASSFGLAGGRYEQYFGPGTRLTVT.

This chain links TRBV7-3 with TRBJ1-3, with a possible D match to TRBD1 (5 bases). Trimming pared 4 bases from V and 4 bases from J, leaving 8 bases between. The CDR3 consists of 13 residues. Germline CDR1 reads SGHTA; CDR2 reads FQGTGA. The CDR3 nucleotides read TGTGCCAGCAGCTGGGGCTTCGGAAACACCATATATTTT. Amino acid sequence: CASSWGFGNTIYF.

CDR3 in amino acids: CASSLEGSGYTF. In DNA, the CDR3 is TGCGCCAGCAGCTTGGAAGGGTCGGGCTACACCTTC. The chain uses TRBV5-1 and TRBJ1-2, with D unclear. V was cut by 0 bases and J by 8 bases, with 8 bases left in between. The CDR3 totals 12 residues. Germline V gives CDR1 SGHRS, CDR2 YFSETQ.

The chain joins TRBV27 to TRBJ2-1; the D gene is possibly TRBD1 (5 bases). The CDR3 consists of 12 residues. Germline V gives CDR1 MNHEY, CDR2 SMNVEV (reference sequence). Trimming removed 10 bases from V and 3 bases from J, with 10 bases in between. The CDR3 protein is CATAGIYNEQFF. The CDR3 DNA follows: TGTGCCACCGCAGGGATCTACAATGAGCAGTTCTTC.

This chain joins TRBV28 and TRBJ2-1; D might be TRBD2 (6 bases). In germline, CDR1 is MDHEN, CDR2 SYDVKM. The CDR3 length is 14 residues. V lost 2 bases and J 3 bases, leaving 8 bases between the germline ends. The chain's CDR3 is CASSLGTFYNEQFF. CDR3 bases: TGTGCCAGCAGTTTAGGGACTTTCTACAATGAGCAGTTCTTC.

The gene calls are TRBV27 and TRBJ2-7, with unresolved D. Germline assignment: CDR1 MNHEY and CDR2 SMNVEV (reference sequence). This CDR3 is built from 15 residues. V was shortened by 4 bases and J by 0 bases, with 13 bases between the two germline ends. Here the CDR3 DNA reads TGTGCCAGCAGTTGGGGATCGGGTGACTCCTACGAGCAGTACTTC. It yields the protein CASSWGSGDSYEQYF.

This clone was seen more than once but under ten times. The CDR3 DNA reads TGTGCCAGCAGTGGGGGACTAGCCGTGGGGGAGACCCAGTACTTC. This translates into CASSGGLAVGETQYF. The J gene is TRBJ2-5, the V gene TRBV2, with TRBD2 matching over 9 bases. Unmatched junction bases numbered 8, after V lost 4 bases and J lost 5 bases. The CDR3 loop spans 15 amino acids. Germline CDR1 reads SNHLY; CDR2 reads FYNNEI.

The chain uses TRBV29-1 and TRBJ2-7; no clear D. CDR1 SQVTM and CDR2 ANQGSEA come from the germline V gene. The CDR3 is made up of 11 amino acids. V lost 3 bases and J 2 bases, leaving 5 bases between the germline ends. The CDR3 sequence is CSVDDTYEQYF. Here the CDR3 DNA reads TGCAGCGTTGATGACACCTACGAGCAGTACTTC.